One T cell receptor (beta chain) is described in this entry. Per the original methods: The authors estimated nucleated cell counts from reference gene primer amplification. The protocol was immunoSEQ multiplex PCR, while the TCRdb copy is restricted to in-frame clones and leaves out a portion. D and trimming come from the DNA, and the V and J calls and clone size come from that table. Altogether roughly 200,000 clones are present, around 80% being singletons, with the ten largest covering roughly 8.8%. This sample stems from a study of blood T cell repertoires in COVID-19. In the study overall: Samples taken during acute and convalescent COVID-19 were collected in the United States, Italy and Spain. The cDNA or gDNA used as material had been derived from T cells, B-cell-depleted T cells, or PBMCs.

V lost 6 bases, J lost 6 bases, and 9 bases stayed unmatched. Germline assignment: CDR1 WNHNN and CDR2 SYGVQD (reference sequence). The CDR3 runs 15 residues. The receptor was derived from a man between 40 and 49 years old with active or convalescent COVID-19. The gene calls are TRBV10-1 and TRBJ2-1, with 9 bases identical to TRBD2. Input material: peripheral blood. CDR3 protein: CASRTGTSRGNEQFF. The CDR3 DNA is TGCGCCAGCAGGACCGGGACTAGCAGGGGCAATGAGCAGTTCTTC.